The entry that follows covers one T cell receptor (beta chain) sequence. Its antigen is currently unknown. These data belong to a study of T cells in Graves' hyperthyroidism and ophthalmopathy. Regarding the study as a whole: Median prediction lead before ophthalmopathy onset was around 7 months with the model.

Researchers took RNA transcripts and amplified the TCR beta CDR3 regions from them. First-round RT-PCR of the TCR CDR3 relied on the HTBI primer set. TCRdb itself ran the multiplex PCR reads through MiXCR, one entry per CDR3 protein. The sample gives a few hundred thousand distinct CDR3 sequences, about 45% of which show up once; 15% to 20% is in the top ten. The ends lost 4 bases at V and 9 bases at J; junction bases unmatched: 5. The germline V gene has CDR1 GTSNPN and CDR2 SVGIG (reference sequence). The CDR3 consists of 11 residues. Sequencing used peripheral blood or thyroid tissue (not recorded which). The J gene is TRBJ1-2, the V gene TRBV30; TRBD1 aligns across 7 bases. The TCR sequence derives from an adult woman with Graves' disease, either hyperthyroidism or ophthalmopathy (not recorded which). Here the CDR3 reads CAWTGTDRYTF. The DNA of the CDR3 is TGTGCCTGGACGGGGACAGATCGCTACACCTTC.